Here is one T cell receptor beta chain with its context. Under the authors' procedure: How many nucleated cells were present was estimated from reference gene primer amplification. Using immunoSEQ multiplex PCR, the repertoire was profiled, and TCRdb retains in-frame clones only, with some absent. The DNA was the basis for D and trimming; V, J and clone size are from that table. This table holds fewer than 400,000 clones, 85% to 90% found once. This entry is derived from a study of blood T cell repertoires in COVID-19. Study summary: Samples came from the United States, Italy and Spain, spanning acute and convalescent COVID-19. PBMCs, B-cell-depleted T cells, or T cells were the source of the cDNA or gDNA that made up the material.

One Seattle source followed patients from active infection through their disease course. Trimming pared 0 bases from V and 6 bases from J, leaving 12 bases between. This CDR3 comprises 14 residues. Germline values: CDR1 SGDLS, CDR2 YYNGEE. This sequence joins TRBV9 and TRBJ1-2, with D possibly being TRBD1 (6 bases). Sequenced: peripheral blood. This TCR was recovered from a woman in her 30s with COVID-19, enrolled during active disease. For the CDR3, the DNA is TGTGCCAGCAGCGTAGGAGGGGGAGCGGATGGCTACACCTTC. Protein sequence: CASSVGGGADGYTF.